This record looks at one T cell receptor (beta chain) sequence and its context. Its antigen is not known. This entry belongs to a study of graft-versus-host responses after intestinal transplantation. Whole-study context: Each of the recipients got a multivisceral, liver-intestinal, or isolated intestinal transplant. Study outcomes and limitations: Detected in recipient marrow were GvH clones, some of which were first observed in ileum or blood. Declining HvG levels early post-transplant were linked to peak circulating GvH clone levels.

Only in-frame clones appear in the TCRdb table, and some are missing; sequencing was by immunoSEQ multiplex PCR. Found here are some 90,000 clones, about nine tenths of them singletons; the top ten hold about 0.44%. V lost 8 bases and J 7 bases, leaving 12 bases between the germline ends. Per germline, CDR1 MDHEN and CDR2 SYDVKM. The CDR3 runs to 12 residues. This chain links TRBV28 with TRBJ2-1; the D gene is possibly TRBD1 (6 bases). Sample: unstimulated CD8+ T cells sorted from spleen or lymph node cells, taken before transplant. The clonotype comes from a human donor who was the organ donor for an intestinal transplant. The CDR3 is CASFQRGNEQFF. The CDR3 DNA reads as TGTGCCAGCTTTCAGAGGGGGAATGAGCAGTTCTTC.